This entry describes one T cell receptor (beta chain). This sample is part of a study of blood T cell repertoires in COVID-19. Study-level background: T cells, B-cell-depleted T cells, or PBMCs supplied cDNA or gDNA.

The protocol was immunoSEQ multiplex PCR, while the TCRdb copy is restricted to in-frame clones and leaves out a portion. The table includes around 82,000 clones, around 90% detected once. The CDR3 runs to 16 residues. The trim removed 4 bases at V and 5 bases at J, leaving 9 bases unmatched. CDR1 is SGHNT, CDR2 YYREEE, per germline (reference sequence). The clonotype was recovered from a human donor in a cohort sampled during active COVID-19. The J gene is TRBJ2-2, the V gene TRBV5-4, with TRBD1 matching over 9 bases. The sample was peripheral blood. The CDR3, as DNA: TGTGCCAGCAGCCCTTCCGGGACAGGGTCTACCGGGGAGCTGTTTTTT. Translation gives CASSPSGTGSTGELFF.